This entry lists 6 T cell receptor beta chains sequenced from one sample in a study of T cell responses to AZD1222 COVID-19 vaccine. Sequenced by immunoSEQ multiplex PCR; TCRdb stores in-frame clones only, minus some. Among tens of thousands of clones, approximately 86% were seen once, and the ten largest hold roughly 23%. The material was peripheral blood, obtained on day 0 of AZD1222 vaccination. These receptors came from an adult in good health.

V gene TRBV24-1 combines with J gene TRBJ2-3; D call uncertain. Trimming left V 5 bases short and J 3 bases short, with 11 bases between. CDR3 length equals 14 residues. Germline assignment: CDR1 KGHDR and CDR2 SFDVKD. The CDR3 region is CATSGVTGTDTQYF. The CDR3, as DNA: TGTGCCACCAGTGGTGTAACCGGGACAGATACGCAGTATTTT.

V gene TRBV19 combines with J gene TRBJ1-1, with D maybe TRBD1 (5 bases). V lost 6 bases and J 10 bases, leaving 12 bases between the germline ends. CDR3 length equals 11 residues. Germline V gene data show CDR1 as LNHDA and CDR2 as SQIVND (reference sequence). For the CDR3, the DNA is TGTGCCAGTAGAGAGGGGCAGAGAGCTTTCTTT. Protein product: CASREGQRAFF.

This clone was seen once. This chain uses TRBV30 with TRBJ1-5; possibly TRBD1 for D (5 bases). CDR1 is GTSNPN and CDR2 is SVGIG in the germline V gene (reference sequence). This CDR3 comprises 11 residues. The ends were cut back, 0 bases at V and 9 bases at J, with 6 bases in the middle. CDR3 sequence (DNA): TGTGCCTGGAGTGTTGGGGGGCCCCAGCATTTT. Residues: CAWSVGGPQHF. The full variable domain, with the rest looked up from reference TRBV30 and TRBJ1-5, is SQTIHQWPATLVQPVGSPLSLECTVEGTSNPNLYWYRQAAGRGLQLLFYSVGIGQISSEVPQNLSASRPQDRQFILSSKKLLLSDSGFYLCAWSVGGPQHFGDGTRLSIL.

This clone has just one count. This chain uses TRBV7-9 with TRBJ2-2; D is perhaps TRBD1 (6 bases). CDR3 length: 15 residues. Germline-derived CDR1 and CDR2 are SEHNR and FQNEAQ (reference sequence). The V end was cut by 3 bases, the J end by 4 bases, with 12 bases between. This CDR3 reads CASSLGTGITGELFF. The CDR3 bases are TGTGCCAGCAGCTTGGGAACAGGGATCACCGGGGAGCTGTTTTTT.

The CDR3 protein is CASSLDWGGGQYF. CDR3 nucleotide sequence: TGCGCCAGCAGCTTGGACTGGGGCGGCGGGCAGTACTTC. The chain links TRBV5-1 to TRBJ2-7, with D tentatively TRBD1 (5 bases). This CDR3 is 13 amino acids long. The germline gives CDR1 SGHRS, CDR2 YFSETQ. V dropped 0 bases and J dropped 9 bases, with 13 bases sitting between them.

V and J are TRBV7-2 and TRBJ2-7; D possibly corresponds to TRBD1 (5 bases). Germline CDR1 reads SGHTA; CDR2 reads FQGNSA. The CDR3 runs 12 residues. Trimming stripped 5 bases from V and 6 bases from J, with 11 bases between. The CDR3 is CASSHTGSEQYF. DNA for the CDR3: TGTGCCAGCAGCCACACAGGCTCCGAGCAGTACTTC. Full variable domain (remainder filled in from reference TRBV7-2 and TRBJ2-7): GAGVSQSPSNKVTEKGKDVELRCDPISGHTALYWYRQSLGQGLEFLIYFQGNSAPDKSGLPSDRFSAERTGGSVSTLTIQRTQQEDSAVYLCASSHTGSEQYFGPGTRLTVT.